These 26 T cell receptor beta chains were all obtained from the same sample, sequenced in a study of early T cells in non-severe SARS-CoV-2 infection. TCRdb re-called the 5' RACE reads with MiXCR, one entry per CDR3 protein. The data hold 40,000 or so distinct CDR3 sequences, with approximately 10% observed a single time. Sequencing input: whole blood. These receptor sequences come from an adult who was a healthcare worker with PCR-confirmed SARS-CoV-2 infection or an uninfected control (not recorded which).

This chain joins TRBV20-1 and TRBJ2-1; D tentatively fits TRBD1 or TRBD2 (5 bases each). The germline V gene encodes CDR1 DFQATT and CDR2 SNEGSKA (reference sequence). This CDR3 is 12 amino acids long. Trimming shortened V by 6 bases and J by 4 bases, and 10 bases separated the two germline ends. CDR3 protein: CSAEDKYNEQFF. The CDR3 bases are TGCAGTGCGGAGGACAAGTACAATGAGCAGTTCTTC.

The rearrangement links TRBV28 to TRBJ2-7; TRBD1 is a possible D gene (5 bases). Trimming removed 5 bases from V and 4 bases from J, with 15 bases in between. CDR3 length: 14 residues. Germline-derived CDR1 and CDR2 are MDHEN and SYDVKM. The CDR3 DNA reads TGTGCCAGCAGTCCCTCCAGGGTTGTTTACGAGCAGTACTTC. It specifies CASSPSRVVYEQYF.

This clonotype has more than one count but fewer than ten. The CDR3 region has the DNA TGCAGCGCCGGCATCTTAGGGGGTGCCTACGAGCAGTACTTC. Its translation is CSAGILGGAYEQYF. The V gene is TRBV29-1, the J gene TRBJ2-7; D is perhaps TRBD1 (6 bases). Germline values: CDR1 SQVTM, CDR2 ANQGSEA. V shed 7 bases and J shed 2 bases, with 18 bases lying between them. There are 14 residues in the CDR3.

The chain carries TRBV29-1 and TRBJ2-7; possibly TRBD2 for D (5 bases). This CDR3 spans 14 amino acids. Looked up from germline, CDR1 is SQVTM and CDR2 is ANQGSEA. V was cut by 1 base and J by 2 bases, with 12 bases left in between. The CDR3 sequence: CSVEGPGSAYEQYF. In DNA form, the CDR3 reads TGCAGCGTTGAAGGTCCGGGATCCGCCTACGAGCAGTACTTC.

This rearrangement joins TRBV5-1 to TRBJ2-7; the match to TRBD1 covers 7 bases. In germline, CDR1 is SGHRS, CDR2 YFSETQ. V lost 4 bases, J lost 3 bases, and 10 bases stayed unmatched. The CDR3 spans 15 residues. CDR3: CASSLGTDLRYEQYF. Here the CDR3 DNA reads TGCGCCAGCAGCCTCGGGACAGACCTCCGCTACGAGCAGTACTTC.

The chain uses TRBV7-8 and TRBJ1-5, with D perhaps matching TRBD1 (5 bases). The CDR3 covers 14 residues. The V end was cut by 1 base, the J end by 10 bases, with 14 bases between. From germline, CDR1 is SGHVS and CDR2 FQNEAQ. CDR3: CASSLVDGGLPQHF. The CDR3 bases are TGTGCCAGCAGCTTAGTTGATGGGGGATTACCCCAGCATTTT.

The sample holds a few counts of this clonotype. The chain carries TRBV5-5 and TRBJ2-2; D may be TRBD1 (6 bases). Trimming left V 1 base short and J 0 bases short, with 7 bases between. The CDR3 sequence is 15 residues long. CDR1 is SGHKS and CDR2 is YYEKEE in the germline V gene (reference sequence). The CDR3 loop is CASSLWTANTGELFF. For the CDR3, the DNA is TGTGCCAGCAGCTTGTGGACAGCGAACACCGGGGAGCTGTTTTTT.

This clonotype was observed a few times. For the CDR3, the DNA is TGTGCCAGCAGCCCTAGCGGGAGAATCTACGAGCAGTACTTC. It is translated as CASSPSGRIYEQYF. The chain joins TRBV28 to TRBJ2-7; 10 bases line up with TRBD2. Germline V gives CDR1 MDHEN, CDR2 SYDVKM. Germline trimming cut 6 bases from V and 3 bases from J; bases unmatched to any gene: 5. The CDR3 runs to 14 residues.

This clonotype was detected ten times or more. The chain employs TRBV6-2 or TRBV6-3 and TRBJ2-1; D is uncertain. The V end lost 6 bases, the J end lost 3 bases, and 12 bases lay between the germline ends. The CDR3 spans 14 residues. CDR1 MNHEY and CDR2 SVGEGT come from the germline V gene. The CDR3 bases are TGTGCCAGCAGCCCGCCTACCGTCTACAATGAGCAGTTCTTC. This encodes CASSPPTVYNEQFF.

At least ten counts were recorded for this clonotype. The V and J genes are TRBV28 and TRBJ1-6; D ambiguous. There are 13 residues in the CDR3. Germline V gene sequence: CDR1 MDHEN, CDR2 SYDVKM. Trimming removed 4 bases at V and 8 bases at J, with 9 bases between. CDR3 protein: CASSSGPDSPLHF. The CDR3 DNA reads as TGTGCCAGCAGTTCTGGACCGGATTCACCCCTCCACTTT.

This clonotype has a count of ten or more. This chain links TRBV5-1 with TRBJ1-6; 8 bases agree with TRBD1. J gave up 5 bases and V 3 bases, and 1 base lay outside the gene matches. The CDR3 is 14 amino acids. Germline CDR1 reads SGHRS; CDR2 reads YFSETQ. The chain's CDR3 is CASSYRGNNSPLHF. CDR3 bases: TGCGCCAGCAGCTACAGGGGGAATAATTCACCCCTCCACTTT.

This clonotype was counted at least ten times. The chain recombines TRBV6-1 with TRBJ1-1, with D tentatively TRBD1 (5 bases). The CDR3 consists of 15 residues. The germline CDR1 and CDR2 sequences are MNHNS and SASEGT. Between the trimmed V and J ends, which lost 0 bases and 0 bases, there was a span of 8 bases. The CDR3 loop is CASSEAGVLNTEAFF. The CDR3 DNA is TGTGCCAGCAGTGAAGCGGGGGTTTTGAACACTGAAGCTTTCTTT.

The chain couples TRBV5-6 to TRBJ2-3; 8 nucleotides align to TRBD1. Germline CDR1 SGHDT, CDR2 YYEEEE. The CDR3 length is 16 residues. V gave up 4 bases and J gave up 3 bases; unmatched junction bases: 10. CDR3 bases: TGTGCCAGCAGCCCCCGGATCCAGGGGGCTACAGATACGCAGTATTTT. As protein: CASSPRIQGATDTQYF.

This clonotype was recorded at least ten times. This sequence joins TRBV2 and TRBJ2-2; possible D gene TRBD2, 6 bases. Trimming took 9 bases from V and 3 from J, leaving 20 bases between them. Per the germline V gene, CDR1 is SNHLY and CDR2 is FYNNEI. The CDR3 totals 16 residues. The CDR3: CASTTGTFQYTGELFF. CDR3 sequence (DNA): TGTGCCAGTACGACGGGGACTTTTCAATACACCGGGGAGCTGTTTTTT.

V and J are TRBV28 and TRBJ2-2; D is perhaps TRBD1 (6 bases). The germline V gene encodes CDR1 MDHEN and CDR2 SYDVKM. V was trimmed by 2 bases and J by 0 bases, leaving 10 bases between them. This CDR3 comprises 16 residues. CDR3 coding DNA: TGTGCCAGCAGTTTAAGGACAGCCTCGAACACCGGGGAGCTGTTTTTT. Translated, it gives CASSLRTASNTGELFF.

The table lists this clonotype with many counts. J is TRBJ2-6 and V is TRBV3-1; a possible D gene is TRBD1 (6 bases). The CDR3 contains 16 residues. Germline V gives CDR1 LGHDT, CDR2 YNNKEL (reference sequence). Trimming shortened V by 0 bases and J by 5 bases, and 11 bases separated the two germline ends. The CDR3 loop is CASSQDSRGRANVLTF. In DNA, the CDR3 is TGTGCCAGCAGCCAAGACTCCAGGGGAAGGGCCAACGTCCTGACTTTC.

This clonotype turned up a few times. V is TRBV5-1 and J is TRBJ1-6, with 7 positions matching TRBD1. Germline loops: CDR1 SGHRS, CDR2 YFSETQ. The CDR3 is made up of 16 amino acids. Germline trimming cut 3 bases from V and 7 bases from J; bases unmatched to any gene: 10. CDR3 protein: CASSSSTGAVNSPLHF. CDR3 nucleotides: TGCGCCAGCAGCTCCAGTACAGGGGCCGTAAATTCACCCCTCCACTTT. The whole variable domain, filled in from reference TRBV5-1 and TRBJ1-6, reads KAGVTQTPRYLIKTRGQQVTLSCSPISGHRSVSWYQQTPGQGLQFLFEYFSETQRNKGNFPGRFSGRQFSNSRSEMNVSTLELGDSALYLCASSSSTGAVNSPLHFGNGTRLTVT.

This clonotype was seen many times. The chain has TRBV4-3 and TRBJ2-1; 9 bases are shared with TRBD2. Germline V CDR1 and CDR2: LGHNA, YSLEER. J lost 8 bases, V lost 1 base, and 3 bases had no gene match. CDR3 length: 14 residues. This CDR3 reads CASSQGTSGYEQFF. The CDR3 DNA reads TGCGCCAGCAGCCAAGGAACTAGCGGGTATGAGCAGTTCTTC.

In its sample, this clonotype was seen many times. The DNA for the CDR3 is TGCAGTGCTAGAGATTCGAGGCAGGGCGACACCGGGGAGCTGTTTTTT. This encodes CSARDSRQGDTGELFF. V is TRBV20-1 and J is TRBJ2-2, with D possibly being TRBD1 (5 bases). This CDR3 region has 16 residues. With 0 bases removed from V and 3 bases from J, the gap between germline ends came to 14 bases. CDR1 and CDR2 (germline): DFQATT, SNEGSKA (reference sequence).

This clonotype showed up many times. The V gene is TRBV20-1, the J gene TRBJ2-5; 7 bases align to TRBD2. This CDR3 contains 14 residues. Germline V gene lookup returns CDR1 DFQATT and CDR2 SNEGSKA (reference sequence). The V segment lost 6 bases and the J segment 2 bases; nucleotides outside the gene matches: 9. The CDR3 bases are TGCAGTGCCCCTCGGGCGGGAGTTCAAGAGACCCAGTACTTC. Amino acid sequence: CSAPRAGVQETQYF.

Worth noting for this clonotype: This sequence may be a read error, since a much larger clone differs from it by one base. The chain joins TRBV6-2 or TRBV6-3 to TRBJ1-1; D unclear. Germline V gives CDR1 MNHEY, CDR2 SVGEGT. The CDR3 runs 14 residues. The CDR3 nucleotides are TGTGTCAGCAGTTACTCCCCGATATACACTGAAGCTTTCTTT. It specifies CVSSYSPIYTEAFF.

This clonotype came up a few times. The genes are TRBV7-2 and TRBJ2-4; D is undetermined. CDR1 is SGHTA, CDR2 FQGNSA, per germline. The V end was cut by 4 bases, the J end by 0 bases, with 13 bases between. The CDR3 extends over 16 amino acids. In DNA form, the CDR3 reads TGTGCCAGCAGCTCTTCCCGACTGCTAGCCAAAAACATTCAGTACTTC. Encoded protein: CASSSSRLLAKNIQYF.

This clonotype was seen at least ten times. The chain has TRBV4-1 and TRBJ2-7; TRBD2 matches 10 bases. CDR3 length: 16 amino acids. J was trimmed by 2 bases and V by 1 base; bases with no gene match: 5. Looked up from germline, CDR1 is MGHRA and CDR2 is YSYEKL. DNA of the CDR3: TGCGCCAGCAGCCAAGGGGGAGGACTAGCGGCCTACGAGCAGTACTTC. Protein: CASSQGGGLAAYEQYF.

The chain uses TRBV20-1 and TRBJ1-6; possible D gene TRBD1, 5 bases. The V and J ends lost 1 base and 4 bases respectively, with 8 bases between them. The germline V gene encodes CDR1 DFQATT and CDR2 SNEGSKA (reference sequence). The CDR3 sequence is 14 residues long. The CDR3 region is CSARAGLYNSPLHF. The CDR3 DNA reads TGCAGTGCTAGAGCAGGGTTATATAATTCACCCCTCCACTTT.

This clonotype occurred a few times. V and J are TRBV20-1 and TRBJ2-7, with TRBD2 matching 10 bases. The trim removed 6 bases at V and 5 bases at J, leaving 13 bases unmatched. The CDR3 contains 15 residues. Germline lookup yields CDR1 DFQATT and CDR2 SNEGSKA (reference sequence). CDR3 nucleotide sequence: TGCAGTGCCACCGCTCTAGCGGGAGACGGCAACGAGCAGTACTTC. Protein product: CSATALAGDGNEQYF.

This clonotype was counted only a few times. This sequence joins TRBV7-2 and TRBJ1-1, with 11 bases that match TRBD1. CDR1 and CDR2 (germline): SGHTA, FQGNSA. V gave up 3 bases and J gave up 4 bases; unmatched junction bases: 7. This CDR3 has 16 amino acids. For the CDR3, the DNA is TGTGCCAGCAGCTTGGACAGGGGGCGCGTGGGCACTGAAGCTTTCTTT. Translation gives CASSLDRGRVGTEAFF.